Listed here is a single TCR beta chain. Its antigen is still unknown. This entry is derived from a study of long-term antiretroviral therapy in people with HIV. The study, taken as a whole, reports: In samples taken after ART, diversity increased but remained below transplant donor control levels. Viral resistance, ART adherence and therapy changes all lacked available data.

The assay, immunoSEQ v3.0, was run at survey level. Sequencing was performed with immunoSEQ multiplex PCR; in TCRdb, only in-frame clones are kept and a portion is missing. The sample gives approximately 26,000 clones, approximately 93% of which show up once; under 5.5% is in the top ten. This CDR3 contains 16 residues. V lost 2 bases to trimming and J lost 3 bases; unmatched junction nucleotides: 6. Germline loops: CDR1 SGHKS, CDR2 YYEKEE (reference sequence). The TCR comes from a young man with HIV. The V gene is TRBV5-5, the J gene TRBJ2-3; 10 nucleotides match TRBD1. The sample consisted of unsorted PBMCs, taken 3.1 years after starting antiretroviral therapy. CDR3 in amino acids: CASSFQGQGRTDTQYF. In nucleotides, the CDR3 is TGTGCCAGCAGCTTTCAGGGACAGGGGCGGACAGATACGCAGTATTTT.